This T cell receptor (beta chain) is drawn from a study of blood T cells in healthy people across ages. This CDR3 has 14 residues. Trimming took 5 bases from V and 4 from J; bases not matched to a gene: 8. PCR was performed a second time for about 6 to 11 cycles using a sample-barcoded 5' primer and a J-beta primer mix. Individual samples furnished no less than 2.5 million CDR3-containing paired-end reads apiece. TCRdb reprocessed the 5' RACE reads with MiXCR, giving one entry per CDR3 protein. The sample lists under 750,000 distinct CDR3 sequences; around 48% were seen once. This clonotype was counted only a few times.

The chain uses TRBV12-3 or TRBV12-4 and TRBJ2-7; 7 nucleotides line up with TRBD2. This receptor was taken from an elderly man in good health. The source material was blood. The DNA for the CDR3 is TGTGCCAGCAGTGAGTCGGGGGGAAGATACGAGCAGTACTTC. Translating gives CASSESGGRYEQYF.